These 15 T cell receptor beta chains came from one sample sequenced in a study of early stage breast cancer tumors. Some clones are missing from TCRdb's copy, which holds only in-frame ones; the method was immunoSEQ multiplex PCR. Of thousands of clones in the sample, around 66% were seen once. The material sequenced was normal breast tissue next to the tumor. These receptors were collected from a person aged 50 to 59 with breast cancer.

The V gene is TRBV7-2, the J gene TRBJ1-2; 9 bases align to TRBD1. The germline gives CDR1 SGHTA, CDR2 FQGNSA. Germline trimming cut 4 bases from V and 6 bases from J; bases unmatched to any gene: 12. The CDR3 is made up of 16 amino acids. CDR3 in DNA: TGTGCCAGCAGCTCAAAACCGTGGGACAGGGCGAATGGCTACACCTTC. Its protein is CASSSKPWDRANGYTF.

V is TRBV11-1 and J is TRBJ2-1; D is uncertain. This CDR3 has 11 residues. CDR1 and CDR2 from the germline V gene are SGHAT and FQDESV (reference sequence). Trimming removed 5 bases from V and 10 bases from J, with 9 bases in between. Written as DNA, the CDR3 is TGTGCCAGCAGCCCAGAATCGGAGCAGTTCTTC. Protein: CASSPESEQFF.

This clone has only one observation. The chain links TRBV19 to TRBJ2-7, with TRBD2 matching over 7 bases. J gave up 0 bases and V 7 bases, and 0 bases lay outside the gene matches. This CDR3 contains 12 residues. Germline values: CDR1 LNHDA, CDR2 SQIVND (reference sequence). For the CDR3, the DNA is TGTGCCAGTACTAGCGGCTCCTACGAGCAGTACTTC. Protein sequence: CASTSGSYEQYF.

In its sample, this clone is large. This chain links TRBV14 with TRBJ1-2, with D uncertain. V lost 1 base and J 6 bases, leaving 9 bases between the germline ends. Germline lookup yields CDR1 SGHDN and CDR2 FVKESK. CDR3 length: 13 amino acids. This CDR3 reads CASSQAGIHGYTF. In DNA, the CDR3 is TGTGCCAGCAGCCAAGCCGGGATCCATGGCTACACCTTC.

This chain joins TRBV27 and TRBJ1-5, with D tentatively TRBD1 (5 bases). The CDR3 covers 14 residues. Germline CDR1 is MNHEY and CDR2 is SMNVEV (reference sequence). The V gene lost 3 bases and the J gene lost 4 bases, with 10 bases spanning the gap. The CDR3 nucleotides read TGTGCCAGCAGTTTGGGGGGGTGGAATCAGCCCCAGCATTTT. This codes for CASSLGGWNQPQHF.

This chain uses TRBV7-2 with TRBJ1-2; 7 bases fit TRBD1. The ends lost 2 bases at V and 6 bases at J; junction bases unmatched: 3. The germline V gene has CDR1 SGHTA and CDR2 FQGNSA. There are 13 residues in the CDR3. CDR3 sequence: CASSLRQGNGYTF. The DNA for the CDR3 is TGTGCCAGCAGCTTAAGACAGGGAAATGGCTACACCTTC.

The rearrangement links TRBV7-2 to TRBJ2-3; D is possibly TRBD2 (6 bases). Germline assignment: CDR1 SGHTA and CDR2 FQGNSA. The CDR3 has 12 residues. V lost 10 bases to trimming and J lost 6 bases, with 14 bases between them. The CDR3 loop reads CAIGGRVDTQYF. The CDR3 bases are TGTGCCATCGGAGGGCGGGTGGATACGCAGTATTTT.

The J gene is TRBJ2-7, the V gene TRBV7-8; the match to TRBD2 covers 9 bases. This CDR3 region has 18 residues. Germline CDR1 and CDR2: SGHVS and FQNEAQ. V shed 1 base and J 2 bases; nucleotides not matched to a gene: 12. CDR3 region: CASSLEAGGPLITYEQYF. CDR3 DNA sequence: TGTGCCAGCAGCTTAGAGGCGGGAGGGCCCCTTATCACCTACGAGCAGTACTTC.

This chain links TRBV7-9 with TRBJ2-1; D is perhaps TRBD2 (5 bases). The V end was cut by 7 bases, the J end by 2 bases, with 12 bases between. The CDR3 has 14 amino acids. Germline V gives CDR1 SEHNR, CDR2 FQNEAQ (reference sequence). Here the CDR3 DNA reads TGTGCCAGCAAACTGACTACAGCCTACAATGAGCAGTTCTTC. Translated, it gives CASKLTTAYNEQFF.

This clone showed up just once. The rearrangement uses TRBV5-5 and TRBJ1-3; TRBD1 is a possible D gene (5 bases). V gave up 4 bases and J gave up 3 bases, with 8 bases separating them. Germline V gene lookup returns CDR1 SGHKS and CDR2 YYEKEE (reference sequence). This CDR3 has 13 residues. CDR3: CASSPTGGNTIYF. DNA for the CDR3: TGTGCCAGCAGCCCAACAGGTGGAAACACCATATATTTT.

This chain links TRBV5-1 with TRBJ1-1; no clear D. This CDR3 is built from 12 residues. Germline assignment: CDR1 SGHRS and CDR2 YFSETQ. V lost 5 bases and J 1 base, leaving 6 bases between the germline ends. As DNA, the CDR3 is TGCGCCAGCAGTACAGAGAACACTGAAGCTTTCTTT. Residues: CASSTENTEAFF.

The chain employs TRBV7-2 and TRBJ2-7; TRBD2 aligns across 11 bases. Trimming took 8 bases from V and 7 from J; bases not matched to a gene: 13. From germline, CDR1 is SGHTA and CDR2 FQGNSA. The CDR3 totals 15 residues. CDR3: CASWEIAGGPQEQYF. In DNA, the CDR3 is TGTGCCAGCTGGGAGATAGCGGGAGGGCCTCAAGAGCAGTACTTC. Full variable domain (remainder filled in from reference TRBV7-2 and TRBJ2-7): GAGVSQSPSNKVTEKGKDVELRCDPISGHTALYWYRQSLGQGLEFLIYFQGNSAPDKSGLPSDRFSAERTGGSVSTLTIQRTQQEDSAVYLCASWEIAGGPQEQYFGPGTRLTVT.

This chain links TRBV6-1 with TRBJ2-2; TRBD1 or TRBD2 may be the D gene (6 bases each). Trimming removed 3 bases at V and 6 bases at J, with 17 bases between. The CDR3 totals 16 residues. Germline V gene data show CDR1 as MNHNS and CDR2 as SASEGT. CDR3 DNA sequence: TGTGCCAGCAGTGAGTTCAGGGGCGGAGGGTCCGGGGAGCTGTTTTTT. Encoded protein: CASSEFRGGGSGELFF.

CDR3 loop: CASSLGAAEAFF. CDR3 sequence (DNA): TGTGCCAGTAGTTTGGGGGCGGCTGAAGCTTTCTTT. The V and J genes are TRBV19 and TRBJ1-1; tentative D call: TRBD1 (6 bases). Germline V gene data show CDR1 as LNHDA and CDR2 as SQIVND (reference sequence). The CDR3 length is 12 residues. V lost 5 bases and J lost 6, with 10 bases in between.

The gene calls are TRBV5-1 and TRBJ2-3, with D perhaps matching TRBD1 (8 bases). In germline, CDR1 is SGHRS, CDR2 YFSETQ. Trimming removed 0 bases at V and 5 bases at J, with 13 bases between. The CDR3 sequence is 15 residues long. The CDR3 is CASSLVTGEGDTQYF. The CDR3 region has the DNA TGCGCCAGCAGCTTGGTGACAGGGGAGGGAGATACGCAGTATTTT.